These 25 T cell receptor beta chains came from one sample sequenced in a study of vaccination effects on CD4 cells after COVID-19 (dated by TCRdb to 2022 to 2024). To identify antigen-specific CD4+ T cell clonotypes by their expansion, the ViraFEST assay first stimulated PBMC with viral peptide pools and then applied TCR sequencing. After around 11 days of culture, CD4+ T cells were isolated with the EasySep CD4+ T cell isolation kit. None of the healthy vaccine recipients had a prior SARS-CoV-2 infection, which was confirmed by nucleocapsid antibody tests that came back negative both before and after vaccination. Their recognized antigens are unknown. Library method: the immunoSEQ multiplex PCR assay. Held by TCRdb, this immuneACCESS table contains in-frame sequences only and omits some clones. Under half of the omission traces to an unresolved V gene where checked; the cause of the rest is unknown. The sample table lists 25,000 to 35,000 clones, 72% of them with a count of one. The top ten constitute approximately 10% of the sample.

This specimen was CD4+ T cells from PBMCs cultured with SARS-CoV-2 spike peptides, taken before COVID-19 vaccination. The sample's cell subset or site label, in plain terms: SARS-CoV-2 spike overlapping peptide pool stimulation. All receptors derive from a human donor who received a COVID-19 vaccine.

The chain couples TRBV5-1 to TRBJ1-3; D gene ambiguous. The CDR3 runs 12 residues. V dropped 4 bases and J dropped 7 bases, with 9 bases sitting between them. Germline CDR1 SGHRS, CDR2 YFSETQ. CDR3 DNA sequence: TGCGCCAGCAGCCCCGGGAGTAACACCATATATTTT. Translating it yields CASSPGSNTIYF.

The CDR3 sequence is CASGLGDRIHEQYF. In DNA, the CDR3 is TGTGCTAGTGGTTTGGGGGACAGGATCCACGAGCAGTACTTC. The V gene is TRBV12-5, the J gene TRBJ2-7; TRBD1 aligns across 8 bases. The germline CDR1 and CDR2 sequences are LGHNT and FRNRAP. The V gene end was trimmed by 1 base and the J gene end by 5 bases; junction bases not matched to a gene: 4. This CDR3 is 14 amino acids long.

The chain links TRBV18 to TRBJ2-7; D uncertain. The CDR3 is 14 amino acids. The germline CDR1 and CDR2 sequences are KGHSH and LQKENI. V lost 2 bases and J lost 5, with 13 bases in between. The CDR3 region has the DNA TGTGCCAGCTCACCAACACGCGCGACGGACGAGCAGTACTTC. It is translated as CASSPTRATDEQYF.

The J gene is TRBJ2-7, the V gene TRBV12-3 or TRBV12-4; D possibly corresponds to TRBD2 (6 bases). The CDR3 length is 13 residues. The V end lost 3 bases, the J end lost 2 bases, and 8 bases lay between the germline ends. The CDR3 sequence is CASSFGTAYEQYF. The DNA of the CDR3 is TGTGCCAGCAGTTTCGGGACTGCCTACGAGCAGTACTTC.

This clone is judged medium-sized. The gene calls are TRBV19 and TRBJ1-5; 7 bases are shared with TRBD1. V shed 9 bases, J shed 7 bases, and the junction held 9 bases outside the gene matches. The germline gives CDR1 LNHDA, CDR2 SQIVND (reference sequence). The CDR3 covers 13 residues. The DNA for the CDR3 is TGTGCCAGCAGGAAAGACAGGGTCCAGCCCCAGCATTTT. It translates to CASRKDRVQPQHF.

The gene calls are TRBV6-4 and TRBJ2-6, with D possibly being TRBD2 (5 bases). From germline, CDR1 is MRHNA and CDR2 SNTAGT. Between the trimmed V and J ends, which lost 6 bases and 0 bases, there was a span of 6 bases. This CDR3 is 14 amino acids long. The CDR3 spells CASSRDSGANVLTF. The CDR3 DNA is TGTGCCAGCAGCCGGGACTCTGGGGCCAACGTCCTGACTTTC.

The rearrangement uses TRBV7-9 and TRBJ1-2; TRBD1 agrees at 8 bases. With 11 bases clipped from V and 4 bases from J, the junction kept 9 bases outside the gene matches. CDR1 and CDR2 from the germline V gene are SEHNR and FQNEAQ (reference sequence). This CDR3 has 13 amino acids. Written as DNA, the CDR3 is TGTGCCGGGGATCAGGGGGCCGGCTATGGCTACACCTTC. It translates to CAGDQGAGYGYTF.

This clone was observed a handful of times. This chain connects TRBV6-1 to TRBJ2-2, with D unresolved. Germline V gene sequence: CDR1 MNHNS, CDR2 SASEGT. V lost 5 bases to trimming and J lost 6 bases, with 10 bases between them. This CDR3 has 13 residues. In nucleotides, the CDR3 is TGTGCCAGCAGTCCATCCCGGGCCGGGGAGCTGTTTTTT. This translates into CASSPSRAGELFF.

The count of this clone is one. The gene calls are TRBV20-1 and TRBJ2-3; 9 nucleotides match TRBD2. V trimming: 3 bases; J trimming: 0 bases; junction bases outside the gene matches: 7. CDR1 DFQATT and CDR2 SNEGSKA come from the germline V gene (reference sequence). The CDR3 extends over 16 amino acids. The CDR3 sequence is CSASSFSGGSTDTQYF. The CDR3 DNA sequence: TGCAGTGCTAGTAGCTTTAGCGGGGGAAGCACAGATACGCAGTATTTT.

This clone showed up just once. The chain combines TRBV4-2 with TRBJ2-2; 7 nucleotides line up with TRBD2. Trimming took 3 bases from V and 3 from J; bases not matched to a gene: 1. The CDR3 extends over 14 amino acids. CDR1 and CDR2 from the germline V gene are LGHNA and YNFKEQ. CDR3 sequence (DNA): TGTGCCAGCAGCCAGGCGGGGGACACCGGGGAGCTGTTTTTT. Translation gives CASSQAGDTGELFF.

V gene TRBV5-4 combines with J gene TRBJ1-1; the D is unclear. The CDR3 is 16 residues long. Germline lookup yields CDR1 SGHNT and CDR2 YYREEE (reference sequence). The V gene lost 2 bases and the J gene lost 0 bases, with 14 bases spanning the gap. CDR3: CASSFIRASMNTEAFF. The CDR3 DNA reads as TGTGCCAGCAGCTTTATCCGAGCCTCTATGAACACTGAAGCTTTCTTT.

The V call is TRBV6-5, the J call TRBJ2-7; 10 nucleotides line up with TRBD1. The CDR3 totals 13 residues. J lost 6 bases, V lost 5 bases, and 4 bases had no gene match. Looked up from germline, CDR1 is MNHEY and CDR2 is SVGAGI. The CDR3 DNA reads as TGTGCCAGCAGTCGGACAGGGGGGGGCGAGCAGTACTTC. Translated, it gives CASSRTGGGEQYF.

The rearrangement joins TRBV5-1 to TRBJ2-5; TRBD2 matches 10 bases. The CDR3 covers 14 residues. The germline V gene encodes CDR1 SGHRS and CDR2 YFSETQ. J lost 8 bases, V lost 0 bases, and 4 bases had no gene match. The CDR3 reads CASSLDSSGRTQYF. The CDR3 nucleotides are TGCGCCAGCAGCTTGGATTCTAGCGGGAGAACCCAGTACTTC. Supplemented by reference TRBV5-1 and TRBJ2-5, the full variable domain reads KAGVTQTPRYLIKTRGQQVTLSCSPISGHRSVSWYQQTPGQGLQFLFEYFSETQRNKGNFPGRFSGRQFSNSRSEMNVSTLELGDSALYLCASSLDSSGRTQYFGPGTRLLVL.

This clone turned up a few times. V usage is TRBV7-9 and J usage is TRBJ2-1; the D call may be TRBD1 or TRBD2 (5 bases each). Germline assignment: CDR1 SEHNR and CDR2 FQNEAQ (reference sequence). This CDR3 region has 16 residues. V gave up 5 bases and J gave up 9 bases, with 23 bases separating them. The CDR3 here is CASSLYGAGSLGEQFF. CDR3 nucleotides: TGTGCCAGCAGCCTTTATGGGGCAGGGAGTCTGGGTGAGCAGTTCTTC. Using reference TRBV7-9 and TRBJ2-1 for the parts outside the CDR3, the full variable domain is DTGVSQNPRHKITKRGQNVTFRCDPISEHNRLYWYRQTLGQGPEFLTYFQNEAQLEKSRLLSDRFSAERPKGSFSTLEIQRTEQGDSAMYLCASSLYGAGSLGEQFFGPGTRLTVL.

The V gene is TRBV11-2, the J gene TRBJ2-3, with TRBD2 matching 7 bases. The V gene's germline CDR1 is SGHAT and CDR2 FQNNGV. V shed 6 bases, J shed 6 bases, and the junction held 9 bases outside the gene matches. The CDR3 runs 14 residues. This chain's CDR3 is CASSIGTIGDTQYF. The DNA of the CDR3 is TGTGCCAGCAGTATCGGGACTATCGGGGATACGCAGTATTTT. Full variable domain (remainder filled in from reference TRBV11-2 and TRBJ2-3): EAGVAQSPRYKIIEKRQSVAFWCNPISGHATLYWYQQILGQGPKLLIQFQNNGVVDDSQLPKDRFSAERLKGVDSTLKIQPAKLEDSAVYLCASSIGTIGDTQYFGPGTRLTVL.

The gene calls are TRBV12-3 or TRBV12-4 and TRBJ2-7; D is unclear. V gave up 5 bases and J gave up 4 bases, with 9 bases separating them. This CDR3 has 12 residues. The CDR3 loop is CASSLRPYEQYF. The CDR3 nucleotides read TGTGCCAGCAGTCTGAGGCCATACGAGCAGTACTTC.

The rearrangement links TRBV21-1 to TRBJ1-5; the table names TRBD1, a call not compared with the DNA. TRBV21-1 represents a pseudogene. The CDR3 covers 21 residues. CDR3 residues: CASGNQEPGQGANLKGQPQHF. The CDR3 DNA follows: TGTGCCAGCGGAAACCAAGAACCGGGACAGGGGGCTAACCTCAAAGGACAGCCCCAGCATTTT.

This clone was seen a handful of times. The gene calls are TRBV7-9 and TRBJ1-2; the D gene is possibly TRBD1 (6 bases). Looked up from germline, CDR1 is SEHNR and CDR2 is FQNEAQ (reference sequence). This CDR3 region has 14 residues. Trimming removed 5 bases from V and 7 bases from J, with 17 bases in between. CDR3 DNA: TGTGCCAGCAGCAAGGGGGGCGCCTTGGGTGGCTACACCTTC. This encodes CASSKGGALGGYTF.

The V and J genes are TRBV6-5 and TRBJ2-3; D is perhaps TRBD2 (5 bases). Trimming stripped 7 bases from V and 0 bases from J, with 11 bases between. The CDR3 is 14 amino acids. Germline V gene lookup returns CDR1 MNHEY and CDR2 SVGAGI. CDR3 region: CASNSLGSTDTQYF. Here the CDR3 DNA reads TGTGCCAGCAACTCACTAGGGAGCACAGATACGCAGTATTTT.

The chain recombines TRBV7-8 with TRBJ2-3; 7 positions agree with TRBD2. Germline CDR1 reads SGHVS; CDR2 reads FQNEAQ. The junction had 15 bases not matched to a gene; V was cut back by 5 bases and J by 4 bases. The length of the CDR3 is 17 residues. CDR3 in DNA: TGTGCCAGCAGCACCGGGACTACCTCACGCGGCGCAGATACGCAGTATTTT. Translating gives CASSTGTTSRGADTQYF.

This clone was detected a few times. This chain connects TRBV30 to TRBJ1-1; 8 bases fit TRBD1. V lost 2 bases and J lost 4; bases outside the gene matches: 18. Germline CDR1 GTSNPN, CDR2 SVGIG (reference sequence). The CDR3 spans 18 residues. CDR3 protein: CAWSPRQGARTKVTEAFF. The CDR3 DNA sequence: TGTGCCTGGAGTCCTCGCCAGGGGGCGCGAACTAAGGTCACTGAAGCTTTCTTT.

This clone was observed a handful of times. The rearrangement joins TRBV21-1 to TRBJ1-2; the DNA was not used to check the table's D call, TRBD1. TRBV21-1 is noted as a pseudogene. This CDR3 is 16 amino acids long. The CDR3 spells CASSKAANREDNGYTF. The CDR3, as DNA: TGTGCCAGCAGCAAAGCAGCCAACAGGGAAGATAATGGCTACACCTTC.

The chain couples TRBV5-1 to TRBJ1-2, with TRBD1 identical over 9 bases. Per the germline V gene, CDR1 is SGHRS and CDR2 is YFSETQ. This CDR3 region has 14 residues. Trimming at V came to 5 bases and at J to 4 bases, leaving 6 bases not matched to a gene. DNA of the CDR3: TGCGCCAGCAGGTCGGGACAGGGAAGCTATGGCTACACCTTC. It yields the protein CASRSGQGSYGYTF.

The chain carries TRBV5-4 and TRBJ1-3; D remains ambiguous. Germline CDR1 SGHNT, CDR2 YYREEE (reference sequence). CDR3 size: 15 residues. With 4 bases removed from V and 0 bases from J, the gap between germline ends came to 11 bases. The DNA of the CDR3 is TGTGCCAGCAGCCCAGGTCCGGGCTCTGGAAACACCATATATTTT. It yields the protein CASSPGPGSGNTIYF.

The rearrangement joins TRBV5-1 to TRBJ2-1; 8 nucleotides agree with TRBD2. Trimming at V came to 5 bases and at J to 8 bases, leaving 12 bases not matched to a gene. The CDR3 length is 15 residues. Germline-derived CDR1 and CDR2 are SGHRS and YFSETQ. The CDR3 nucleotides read TGCGCCAGCAGACGGGGGGGAAACATGAAGGATGAGCAGTTCTTC. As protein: CASRRGGNMKDEQFF.